Listed here are 22 T cell receptor beta chains from one sample, sequenced in a study of T cell repertoires in cytomegalovirus infection. One entry per CDR3 protein, called by TCRdb with MiXCR from the reads. The sample consists of roughly 230,000 distinct CDR3 sequences, about 18% of them appearing once. The sample taken for sequencing was CD8+ T cells from PBMCs. The receptors shown here come from a human donor in good health (CMV status not recorded). Some clones in this sample may be carry-over from other donors' samples.

This clonotype has at least ten counts. This chain joins TRBV6-6 and TRBJ2-7; D is unclear. This CDR3 region has 14 residues. Trimming pared 5 bases from V and 2 bases from J, leaving 13 bases between. The germline CDR1 and CDR2 sequences are MNHNY and SVGAGI (reference sequence). CDR3 region: CASSVSQAPYEQYF. The CDR3 DNA reads TGTGCCAGCAGTGTGTCCCAGGCCCCCTACGAGCAGTACTTC.

This clonotype rates as medium-sized. The chain couples TRBV19 to TRBJ1-1; no firm D call. Trimming shortened V by 5 bases and J by 0 bases, and 13 bases separated the two germline ends. The CDR3 has 15 amino acids. Germline V lookup: CDR1 LNHDA, CDR2 SQIVND (reference sequence). The CDR3 here is CASSESVVLNTEAFF. DNA for the CDR3: TGTGCCAGTAGTGAGTCCGTGGTCCTGAACACTGAAGCTTTCTTT.

This clonotype occurred once. The rearrangement joins TRBV14 to TRBJ1-6; D may be TRBD1 (6 bases). Trimming took off 3 bases at V and 13 bases at J, with 16 bases between the two ends. From germline, CDR1 is SGHDN and CDR2 FVKESK. The length of the CDR3 is 14 residues. The CDR3 DNA reads as TGTGCCAGCAGCCAGGAATTCTACAGGGCTCCCCTCCACTTT. Protein product: CASSQEFYRAPLHF.

Only a few counts were recorded for this clonotype. The genes are TRBV7-8 and TRBJ1-2; TRBD1 aligns across 11 bases. The CDR3 has 16 residues. Germline loops: CDR1 SGHVS, CDR2 FQNEAQ. V was pared by 5 bases and J by 4 bases, with 9 bases of the junction left unmatched. CDR3 residues: CASSLGTGGSTYGYTF. CDR3 nucleotide sequence: TGTGCCAGCAGCCTCGGGACAGGGGGATCTACCTATGGCTACACCTTC. The full variable domain, with the rest looked up from reference TRBV7-8 and TRBJ1-2, is GAGVSQSPRYKVAKRGQDVALRCDPISGHVSLFWYQQALGQGPEFLTYFQNEAQLDKSGLPSDRFFAERPEGSVSTLKIQRTQQEDSAVYLCASSLGTGGSTYGYTFGSGTRLTVV.

The chain recombines TRBV29-1 with TRBJ1-2, with TRBD1 as a possible D gene (6 bases). V lost 0 bases to trimming and J lost 6 bases, with 11 bases between them. There are 13 residues in the CDR3. The germline gives CDR1 SQVTM, CDR2 ANQGSEA. In DNA form, the CDR3 reads TGCAGCGTTGAAGATCTTCGGACAGATGGCTACACCTTC. It specifies CSVEDLRTDGYTF.

This clonotype was found many times. V usage is TRBV7-8 and J usage is TRBJ2-7; perhaps TRBD1 as D (6 bases). This CDR3 is built from 13 residues. Germline CDR1 is SGHVS and CDR2 is FQNEAQ. V lost 4 bases to trimming and J lost 4 bases, with 11 bases between them. The CDR3 loop is CASSSDDRYEQYF. CDR3 DNA sequence: TGTGCCAGCAGCTCGGATGACAGGTACGAGCAGTACTTC.

This rearrangement joins TRBV14 to TRBJ1-4; D gene ambiguous. The CDR3 extends over 16 amino acids. With 2 bases removed from V and 4 bases from J, the gap between germline ends came to 14 bases. Germline CDR1 SGHDN, CDR2 FVKESK. Here the CDR3 DNA reads TGTGCCAGCAGCCAACCCGGCGGGCCACTTAATGAAAAACTGTTTTTT. Residues: CASSQPGGPLNEKLFF.

There are a few counts of this clonotype. This chain connects TRBV5-1 to TRBJ2-5; possible D gene TRBD2, 5 bases. Trimming took off 2 bases at V and 1 base at J, with 15 bases between the two ends. Germline CDR1 reads SGHRS; CDR2 reads YFSETQ. The CDR3 runs 16 residues. CDR3 residues: CASSLFRREPQETQYF. The CDR3 DNA follows: TGCGCCAGCAGCTTATTCAGACGGGAACCCCAAGAGACCCAGTACTTC.

The CDR3 sequence: CASSFRPVTYGNEQFF. CDR3 nucleotide sequence: TGTGCCAGCAGCTTTCGACCGGTTACGTATGGGAATGAGCAGTTCTTC. The rearrangement joins TRBV7-8 to TRBJ2-1; D is unclear. Trimming left V 3 bases short and J 7 bases short, with 19 bases between. Germline assignment: CDR1 SGHVS and CDR2 FQNEAQ. This CDR3 has 16 amino acids.

This chain links TRBV12-3 or TRBV12-4 with TRBJ2-3; D not certain. This CDR3 has 13 amino acids. Trimming took off 2 bases at V and 5 bases at J, with 8 bases between the two ends. CDR3 sequence reads: CASSLRSVDTQYF. The CDR3 nucleotides read TGTGCCAGCAGTTTAAGGAGCGTAGATACGCAGTATTTT.

This clonotype was counted ten times or more. The chain links TRBV7-9 to TRBJ2-3; the match to TRBD2 covers 9 bases. Looked up from germline, CDR1 is SEHNR and CDR2 is FQNEAQ (reference sequence). The V gene end was trimmed by 5 bases and the J gene end by 3 bases; junction bases not matched to a gene: 12. This CDR3 is 17 amino acids long. CDR3 amino acids: CASSPGGSSGATDTQYF. The CDR3 nucleotides read TGTGCCAGCAGCCCCGGAGGGTCTAGCGGGGCGACAGATACGCAGTATTTT.

In this sample, this clonotype turned up a few times. The CDR3 reads CSVEWGEQYF. CDR3 nucleotides: TGCAGCGTTGAATGGGGCGAGCAGTACTTC. J is TRBJ2-7 and V is TRBV29-1; unclear D gene. The CDR3 loop spans 10 amino acids. The ends were cut back, 2 bases at V and 6 bases at J, with 5 bases in the middle. CDR1 is SQVTM and CDR2 is ANQGSEA in the germline V gene.

V usage is TRBV20-1 and J usage is TRBJ1-2, with D unresolved. CDR1 is DFQATT, CDR2 SNEGSKA, per germline (reference sequence). The CDR3 runs 13 residues. Trimming cost V 1 base and J 13 bases, with 19 bases left between them. CDR3 sequence (DNA): TGCAGTGCTAGAGTCGTCCCTGAGGAGAGAGGCACCTTC. Amino acids: CSARVVPEERGTF.

This clonotype was recorded many times. The rearrangement links TRBV12-3 or TRBV12-4 to TRBJ2-5; 10 positions match TRBD2. Trimming removed 3 bases from V and 3 bases from J; junction bases left unmatched: 10. CDR3 size: 17 residues. The CDR3 nucleotides read TGTGCCAGCAGTTTCGTCCCCGGACTAGCGGTCGAAGAGACCCAGTACTTC. Its translation is CASSFVPGLAVEETQYF.

The genes are TRBV6-4 and TRBJ1-1; weak D call: TRBD1 (5 bases). Germline V lookup: CDR1 MRHNA, CDR2 SNTAGT. Trimming removed 6 bases from V and 1 base from J, with 12 bases in between. The CDR3 contains 14 residues. The CDR3 spells CASSERGTNTEAFF. CDR3 DNA: TGTGCCAGCAGCGAGAGGGGCACGAACACTGAAGCTTTCTTT.

This clonotype was found a few times. V gene TRBV29-1 combines with J gene TRBJ2-5, with a tentative D call TRBD2 (5 bases). Trimming took off 6 bases at V and 5 bases at J, with 16 bases between the two ends. Germline values: CDR1 SQVTM, CDR2 ANQGSEA. This CDR3 contains 13 residues. CDR3: CSVPLTSTETQYF. CDR3 in DNA: TGCAGCGTCCCGCTTACTAGTACGGAGACCCAGTACTTC.

The rearrangement uses TRBV4-2 and TRBJ2-7; the D gene is possibly TRBD2 (5 bases). Germline CDR1 LGHNA, CDR2 YNFKEQ. This CDR3 comprises 15 residues. Trimming removed 1 base at V and 2 bases at J, with 12 bases between. CDR3 in amino acids: CASSQGGWGPYEQYF. Written as DNA, the CDR3 is TGTGCCAGCAGCCAAGGAGGGTGGGGTCCCTACGAGCAGTACTTC.

This clonotype was observed a few times. The rearrangement uses TRBV6-1 and TRBJ2-3, with no clear D. The CDR3 has 15 amino acids. The germline CDR1 and CDR2 sequences are MNHNS and SASEGT. Trimming took off 8 bases at V and 0 bases at J, with 15 bases between the two ends. The CDR3: CASRLTTASTDTQYF. The CDR3 nucleotides are TGTGCCAGCCGACTTACAACAGCGAGCACAGATACGCAGTATTTT.

This clonotype was recorded at least ten times. The chain employs TRBV7-3 and TRBJ2-1; TRBD2 matches at 10 bases. Germline V gene lookup returns CDR1 SGHTA and CDR2 FQGTGA. CDR3 length: 15 amino acids. J lost 9 bases, V lost 2 bases, and 7 bases had no gene match. Here the CDR3 reads CASSLGAGGPGEQFF. CDR3 in DNA: TGTGCCAGCAGCTTAGGAGCGGGGGGGCCGGGTGAGCAGTTCTTC.

The chain has TRBV13 and TRBJ2-3; D may correspond to TRBD1 or TRBD2 (5 bases each). This CDR3 contains 15 residues. The germline CDR1 and CDR2 sequences are PRHDT and FYEKMQ (reference sequence). Trimming stripped 5 bases from V and 0 bases from J, with 12 bases between. CDR3 sequence reads: CASSPLGESTDTQYF. CDR3 nucleotides: TGTGCCAGCAGCCCCCTGGGGGAGAGCACAGATACGCAGTATTTT.

The V and J genes are TRBV5-6 and TRBJ2-3; D not certain. The CDR3 has 17 residues. Germline loops: CDR1 SGHDT, CDR2 YYEEEE. V dropped 0 bases and J dropped 0 bases, with 14 bases sitting between them. This CDR3 reads CASSLVGWQTSTDTQYF. The CDR3 DNA is TGTGCCAGCAGCTTGGTAGGATGGCAGACTAGCACAGATACGCAGTATTTT.

In its sample, this clonotype was seen many times. The chain has TRBV6-1 and TRBJ2-1, with D possibly TRBD1 on 5 matching bases. In germline, CDR1 is MNHNS, CDR2 SASEGT. V was pared by 8 bases and J by 1 base, with 9 bases between. This CDR3 spans 13 amino acids. The CDR3 reads CASDTGSYNEQFF. CDR3 in DNA: TGTGCCAGCGATACAGGATCCTACAATGAGCAGTTCTTC.